The 6 T cell receptor beta chains below all came from one sample that was sequenced in a study of blood T cell repertoires in COVID-19. TCRdb's copy holds only in-frame clones and misses some; the assay was immunoSEQ multiplex PCR. This table holds about 190,000 clones, approximately 79% found once. Sequenced: PBMCs or T cells enriched from blood (not recorded which). These TCRs come from a woman aged 60-70 years with acute COVID-19.

V is TRBV4-2 and J is TRBJ2-1; 10 nucleotides agree with TRBD2. Germline-derived CDR1 and CDR2 are LGHNA and YNFKEQ. The junction had 7 bases not matched to a gene; V was cut back by 0 bases and J by 8 bases. The CDR3 has 16 amino acids. Here the CDR3 reads CASSQEKREGRDEQFF. The CDR3 bases are TGTGCCAGCAGCCAAGAAAAGCGGGAGGGCAGGGATGAGCAGTTCTTC.

This clone was seen only a few times. The chain links TRBV5-8 to TRBJ2-5; 10 bases fit TRBD1. V lost 4 bases and J lost 1; bases outside the gene matches: 7. Germline V gene sequence: CDR1 SGHTS, CDR2 YDEGEE. The CDR3 runs 16 residues. This CDR3 reads CASSPGQGGSQETQYF. DNA of the CDR3: TGTGCCAGCAGCCCAGGACAGGGGGGATCCCAAGAGACCCAGTACTTC.

The chain has TRBV7-8 and TRBJ1-4; 9 bases are a match to TRBD1. The CDR3 totals 14 residues. Germline-derived CDR1 and CDR2 are SGHVS and FQNEAQ. The trim removed 5 bases at V and 5 bases at J, leaving 3 bases unmatched. CDR3 amino acids: CASSTGTGNEKLFF. The DNA for the CDR3 is TGTGCCAGCAGCACAGGGACAGGGAATGAAAAACTGTTTTTT. Supplemented by reference TRBV7-8 and TRBJ1-4, the full variable domain reads GAGVSQSPRYKVAKRGQDVALRCDPISGHVSLFWYQQALGQGPEFLTYFQNEAQLDKSGLPSDRFFAERPEGSVSTLKIQRTQQEDSAVYLCASSTGTGNEKLFFGSGTQLSVL.

This chain uses TRBV5-8 with TRBJ2-1; 11 nucleotides line up with TRBD2. The length of the CDR3 is 19 residues. The V gene's germline CDR1 is SGHTS and CDR2 YDEGEE. The J segment lost 5 bases and the V segment lost 4 bases, leaving 17 bases of the junction unmatched. The CDR3 loop reads CASSHGNLLAGAVHNEQFF. The CDR3 bases are TGTGCCAGCAGCCACGGGAATTTACTAGCGGGAGCGGTTCACAATGAGCAGTTCTTC.

This rearrangement joins TRBV7-2 to TRBJ2-2, with a weak D call TRBD2 (6 bases). CDR1 is SGHTA and CDR2 is FQGNSA in the germline V gene. Trimming left V 6 bases short and J 0 bases short, with 17 bases between. CDR3 length: 17 amino acids. This CDR3 reads CASRGRWGDANTGELFF. Here the CDR3 DNA reads TGTGCCAGCAGGGGCCGGTGGGGGGACGCGAACACCGGGGAGCTGTTTTTT.

This clone was counted between two and nine times. The CDR3 DNA is TGTGCCAGCAGCCAAACAGGGCATAGCACAGATACGCAGTATTTT. It translates to CASSQTGHSTDTQYF. V gene TRBV7-2 combines with J gene TRBJ2-3; D may be TRBD1 (6 bases). Germline lookup yields CDR1 SGHTA and CDR2 FQGNSA. CDR3 length: 15 amino acids. V lost 5 bases and J lost 0, with 12 bases in between.